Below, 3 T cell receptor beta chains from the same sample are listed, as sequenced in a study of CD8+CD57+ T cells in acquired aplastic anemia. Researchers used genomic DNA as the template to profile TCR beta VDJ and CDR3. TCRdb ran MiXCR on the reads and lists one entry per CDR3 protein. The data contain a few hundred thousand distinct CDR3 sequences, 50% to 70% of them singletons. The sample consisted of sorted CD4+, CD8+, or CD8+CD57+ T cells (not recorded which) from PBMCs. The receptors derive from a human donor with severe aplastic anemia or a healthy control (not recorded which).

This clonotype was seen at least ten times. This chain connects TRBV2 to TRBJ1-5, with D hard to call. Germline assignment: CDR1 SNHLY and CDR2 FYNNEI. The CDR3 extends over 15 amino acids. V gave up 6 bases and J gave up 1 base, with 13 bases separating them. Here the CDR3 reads CASSPGTTSNQPQHF. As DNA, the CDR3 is TGTGCCAGCAGCCCCGGTACTACGAGCAATCAGCCCCAGCATTTT.

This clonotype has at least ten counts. The CDR3 loop reads CASSYSGVGAHDEQYF. The DNA for the CDR3 is TGTGCCAGCAGTTACTCTGGGGTGGGGGCGCACGACGAGCAGTACTTC. This chain uses TRBV6-5 with TRBJ2-7, with D possibly being TRBD1 (6 bases). V shed 0 bases and J shed 5 bases, with 17 bases lying between them. This CDR3 has 16 amino acids. CDR1 MNHEY and CDR2 SVGAGI come from the germline V gene.

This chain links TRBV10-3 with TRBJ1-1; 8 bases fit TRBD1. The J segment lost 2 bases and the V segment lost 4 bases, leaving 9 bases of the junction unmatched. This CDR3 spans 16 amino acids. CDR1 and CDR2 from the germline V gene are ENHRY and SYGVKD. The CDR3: CAISAENGQGNTEAFF. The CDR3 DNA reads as TGTGCCATCAGTGCCGAGAACGGACAGGGAAACACTGAAGCTTTCTTT.